Reported below is one TCR beta chain. The sample originates from a study of Ad26.COV2.S vaccination and SARS-CoV-2 variants. V was trimmed by 1 base and J by 4 bases, leaving 16 bases between them. Germline CDR1 and CDR2: SQVTM and ANQGSEA. The length of the CDR3 is 16 residues. Libraries were prepared by immunoSEQ multiplex PCR; TCRdb keeps only in-frame clonotypes and omits some of them. The sample lists hundreds of thousands of clones, approximately 90% occurring once. The chain uses TRBV29-1 and TRBJ2-2, with D perhaps TRBD2 (5 bases). This receptor was identified in a human donor who had recovered from COVID-19. The sequences come from peripheral blood, collected after recovery from COVID-19. The CDR3 nucleotides are TGCAGCGTTGAAGTTGTGGGGAACAGCGGCACCGGGGAGCTGTTTTTT. This gives the protein CSVEVVGNSGTGELFF.